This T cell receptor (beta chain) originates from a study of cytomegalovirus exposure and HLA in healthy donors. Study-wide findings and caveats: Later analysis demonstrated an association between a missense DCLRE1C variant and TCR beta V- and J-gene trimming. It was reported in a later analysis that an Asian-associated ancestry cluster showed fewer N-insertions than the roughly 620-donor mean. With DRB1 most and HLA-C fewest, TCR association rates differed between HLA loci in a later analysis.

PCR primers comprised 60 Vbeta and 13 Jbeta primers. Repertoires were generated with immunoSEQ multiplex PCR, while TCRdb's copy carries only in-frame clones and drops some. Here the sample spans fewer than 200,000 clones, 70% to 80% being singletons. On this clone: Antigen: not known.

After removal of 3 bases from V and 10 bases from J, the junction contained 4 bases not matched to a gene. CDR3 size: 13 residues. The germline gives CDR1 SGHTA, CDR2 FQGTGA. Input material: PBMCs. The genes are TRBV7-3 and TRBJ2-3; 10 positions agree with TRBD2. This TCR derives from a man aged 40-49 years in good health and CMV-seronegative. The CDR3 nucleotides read TGTGCCAGCAGCTTGATAGCGGGGGGACCGCAGTATTTT. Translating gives CASSLIAGGPQYF.